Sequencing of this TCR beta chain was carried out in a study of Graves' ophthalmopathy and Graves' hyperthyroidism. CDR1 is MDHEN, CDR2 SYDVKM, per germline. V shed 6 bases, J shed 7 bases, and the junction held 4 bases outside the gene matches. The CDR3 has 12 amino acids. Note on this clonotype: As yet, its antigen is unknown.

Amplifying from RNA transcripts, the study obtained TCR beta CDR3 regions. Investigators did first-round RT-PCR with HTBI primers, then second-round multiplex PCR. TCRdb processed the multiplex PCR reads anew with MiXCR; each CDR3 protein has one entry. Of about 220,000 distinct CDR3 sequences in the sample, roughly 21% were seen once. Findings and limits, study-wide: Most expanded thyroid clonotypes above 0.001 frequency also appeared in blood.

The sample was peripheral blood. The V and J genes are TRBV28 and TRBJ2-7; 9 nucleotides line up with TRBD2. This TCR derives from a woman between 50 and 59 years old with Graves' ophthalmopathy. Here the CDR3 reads CASRVAGEEQYF. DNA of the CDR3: TGTGCCAGCAGAGTAGCGGGAGAAGAGCAGTACTTC.